The clone carrying this T cell receptor beta chain has more than one count but fewer than ten. One entry per CDR3 protein results from TCRdb running MiXCR on the 5' RACE reads. Altogether under 300,000 distinct CDR3 sequences are present, about 7.1% being singletons, with the ten largest covering about 0.85%. The data originate from a study of T cells after yellow fever vaccination. The germline V gene encodes CDR1 SGHTA and CDR2 FQGNSA. The CDR3 is 14 residues long. The V and J ends lost 1 base and 5 bases respectively, with 8 bases between them. Sequenced here: CD4+ T cells sorted from PBMCs, sampled 15 days after the yellow fever booster vaccination. The sequence derives from a man aged 25 to 45 who received the YFV17D yellow fever vaccine. V usage is TRBV7-2 and J usage is TRBJ1-4; D remains unclear. CDR3 sequence (DNA): TGTGCCAGCAGCTTAGAGGTCTCAAATGAAAAACTGTTTTTT. Translated: CASSLEVSNEKLFF.